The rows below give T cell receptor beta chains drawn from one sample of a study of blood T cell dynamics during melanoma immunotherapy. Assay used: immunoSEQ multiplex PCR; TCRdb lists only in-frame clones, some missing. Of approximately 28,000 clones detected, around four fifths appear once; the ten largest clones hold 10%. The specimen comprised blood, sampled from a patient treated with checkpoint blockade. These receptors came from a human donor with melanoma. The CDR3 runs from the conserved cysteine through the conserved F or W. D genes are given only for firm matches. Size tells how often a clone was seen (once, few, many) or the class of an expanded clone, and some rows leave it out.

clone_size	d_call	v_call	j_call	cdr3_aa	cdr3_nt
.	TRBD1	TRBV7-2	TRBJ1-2	CASSPRDSNYGYTF	TGTGCCAGCAGCCCGAGGGACAGCAACTATGGCTACACCTTC
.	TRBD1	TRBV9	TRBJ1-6	CASSPRQGVGSPLHF	TGTGCCAGCAGCCCGAGACAGGGGGTAGGTTCACCCCTCCACTTT
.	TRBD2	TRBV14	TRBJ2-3	CASSLRTSGTGTDTQYF	TGTGCCAGCAGCCTTCGGACTAGCGGGACGGGCACAGATACGCAGTATTTT
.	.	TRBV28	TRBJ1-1	CASHPQGRAEAFF	TGTGCCAGCCACCCCCAGGGGCGGGCTGAAGCTTTCTTT
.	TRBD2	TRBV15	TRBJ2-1	CATSRDLQGLAAYNEQFF	TGTGCCACCAGCAGAGACCTTCAGGGACTAGCGGCCTACAATGAGCAGTTCTTC
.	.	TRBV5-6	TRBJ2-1	CASTKEGRSNEQFF	TGTGCCAGCACCAAGGAGGGCAGGTCGAATGAGCAGTTCTTC
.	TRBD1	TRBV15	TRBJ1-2	CATSRSLTGNYGYTF	TGTGCCACCAGCAGATCCCTGACAGGGAACTATGGCTACACCTTC
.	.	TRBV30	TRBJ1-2	CAWSVRRKGYTF	TGTGCCTGGAGTGTACGTAGGAAAGGCTACACCTTC
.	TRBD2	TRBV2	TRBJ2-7	CATTRTSGSTEQYF	TGTGCCACTACCCGGACTAGCGGGAGTACCGAGCAGTACTTC
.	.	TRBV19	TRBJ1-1	CASSIVEAAEAFF	TGTGCCAGTAGTATAGTTGAAGCGGCTGAAGCTTTCTTT
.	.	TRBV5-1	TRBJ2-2	CASSLAASPGTGELFF	TGCGCCAGCAGCTTGGCCGCCAGCCCGGGCACCGGGGAGCTGTTTTTT
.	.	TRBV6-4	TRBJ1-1	CARNSQGFCTEAFF	TGTGCCAGAAATAGCCAGGGCTTTTGCACTGAAGCTTTCTTT
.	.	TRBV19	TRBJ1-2	CASSIRNSGEYGYTF	TGTGCCAGTAGTATCAGAAACAGTGGGGAATATGGCTACACCTTC
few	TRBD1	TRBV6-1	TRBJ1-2	CASSRDSATNYGYTF	TGTGCCAGCTCCAGGGACAGCGCGACTAACTATGGCTACACCTTC
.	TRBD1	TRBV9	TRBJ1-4	CASSASRDRGELFF	TGTGCCAGCAGCGCGTCCCGGGACAGGGGTGAGCTGTTTTTT
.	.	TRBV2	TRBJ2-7	CASGGRPYEQYF	TGTGCCAGCGGGGGGCGGCCCTACGAGCAGTACTTC
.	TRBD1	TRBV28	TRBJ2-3	CASSSAGTGSTDTQYF	TGTGCCAGCAGTTCAGCCGGGACAGGGTCTACAGATACGCAGTATTTT
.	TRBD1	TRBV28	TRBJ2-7	CASRTGINEQYF	TGTGCCAGCAGGACAGGGATCAACGAGCAGTACTTC
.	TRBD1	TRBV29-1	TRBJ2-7	CSAGDRVTYEQYF	TGCAGCGCCGGGGACAGGGTTACCTACGAGCAGTACTTC
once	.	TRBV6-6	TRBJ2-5	CASSFIQKETQYF	TGTGCCAGCAGCTTTATCCAGAAAGAGACCCAGTACTTC
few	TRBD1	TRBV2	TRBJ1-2	CASSEKGTGYGYTF	TGTGCCAGCAGTGAAAAAGGGACAGGGTATGGCTACACCTTC
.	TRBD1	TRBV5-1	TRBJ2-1	CASSLGSLTGNEQFF	TGCGCCAGCAGCTTGGGCTCCTTGACAGGGAATGAGCAGTTCTTC
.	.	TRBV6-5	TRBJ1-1	CASSYSTQGEAFF	TGTGCCAGCAGTTACTCGACACAGGGAGAAGCTTTCTTT
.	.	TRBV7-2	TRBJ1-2	CASSLGGGYGYTF	TGTGCCAGCAGCTTGGGAGGGGGCTATGGCTACACCTTC
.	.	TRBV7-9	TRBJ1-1	CASSWGGTLNTEAFF	TGTGCCAGCAGCTGGGGGGGGACACTGAACACTGAAGCTTTCTTT
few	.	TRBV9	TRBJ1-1	CASSVGGYTEAFF	TGTGCCAGCAGCGTAGGGGGATACACTGAAGCTTTCTTT
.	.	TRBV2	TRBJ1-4	CASSLGRVNEKLFF	TGTGCCAGCAGTCTGGGGCGGGTGAATGAAAAACTGTTTTTT
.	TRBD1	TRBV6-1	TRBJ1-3	CASSERGDRLSGNTIYF	TGTGCCAGCAGTGAACGCGGGGACAGACTCTCTGGAAACACCATATATTTT
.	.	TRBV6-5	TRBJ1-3	CASSYSRPSSGNTIYF	TGTGCCAGCAGTTACTCGAGACCGAGCTCTGGAAACACCATATATTTT
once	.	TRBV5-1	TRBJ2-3	CASSYSGGDQDF	TGCGCCAGCAGCTACAGCGGAGGGGACCAGGATTTT
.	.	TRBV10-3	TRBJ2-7	CAIGGAGLYEQYF	TGTGCCATCGGGGGGGCAGGTTTATACGAGCAGTACTTC
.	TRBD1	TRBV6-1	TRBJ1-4	CASSDRGRIGEKLFF	TGTGCCAGCAGTGACAGGGGGCGAATAGGTGAAAAACTGTTTTTT
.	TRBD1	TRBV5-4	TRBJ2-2	CASSFGQGSNTGELFF	TGTGCCAGCAGCTTCGGACAGGGTTCGAACACCGGGGAGCTGTTTTTT
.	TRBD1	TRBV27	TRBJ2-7	CASSSGQGEGSYEQYF	TGTGCCAGCAGTTCGGGACAGGGGGAAGGCTCCTACGAGCAGTACTTC
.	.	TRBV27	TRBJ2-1	CASSLSRTDNEQFF	TGTGCCAGCAGTTTATCCCGGACAGACAATGAGCAGTTCTTC
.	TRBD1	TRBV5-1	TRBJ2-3	CASSPPGQATDTQYF	TGCGCCAGCAGCCCTCCGGGACAGGCCACAGATACGCAGTATTTT
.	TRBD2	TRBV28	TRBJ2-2	CASKGVGLAISTGELFF	TGTGCCAGCAAAGGCGTGGGACTAGCGATATCCACCGGGGAGCTGTTTTTT
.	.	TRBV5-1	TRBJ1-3	CASSFKMGDGNTIYF	TGCGCCAGCAGCTTCAAAATGGGGGACGGAAACACCATATATTTT
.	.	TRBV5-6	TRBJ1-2	CASSEQGGISYTF	TGTGCCAGCAGCGAACAGGGTGGGATCAGCTACACCTTC
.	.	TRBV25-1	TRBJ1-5	CASSERQYNQPQHF	TGTGCCAGCAGTGAAAGGCAGTACAATCAGCCCCAGCATTTT
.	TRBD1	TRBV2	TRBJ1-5	CASSAMTGVGQPQHF	TGTGCCAGCAGTGCGATGACAGGGGTTGGTCAGCCCCAGCATTTT
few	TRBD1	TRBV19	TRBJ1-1	CASSLTRQGGTEAFF	TGTGCCAGTAGTTTGACCCGACAGGGCGGCACTGAAGCTTTCTTT
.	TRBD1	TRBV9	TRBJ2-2	CASSPRRAGGRVDTGELFF	TGTGCCAGCAGCCCGAGGAGGGCAGGGGGCAGGGTAGACACCGGGGAGCTGTTTTTT
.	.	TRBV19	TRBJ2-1	CASSIVSRNEQFF	TGTGCCAGTAGTATTGTCTCGAGGAATGAGCAGTTCTTC
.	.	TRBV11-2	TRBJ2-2	CASSLDRGRGGELFF	TGTGCCAGCAGCTTAGACAGGGGTAGGGGCGGGGAGCTGTTTTTT
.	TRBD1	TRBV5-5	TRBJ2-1	CASSLDARGISYNEQFF	TGTGCCAGCAGCTTGGATGCCAGGGGGATATCCTACAATGAGCAGTTCTTC
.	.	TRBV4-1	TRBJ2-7	CASSQGATYEQYF	TGCGCCAGCAGCCAAGGGGCCACCTACGAGCAGTACTTC
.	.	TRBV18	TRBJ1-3	CASSPPGVGNTIYF	TGTGCCAGCTCACCCCCAGGGGTCGGAAACACCATATATTTT
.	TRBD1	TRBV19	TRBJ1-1	CASSITGDTEAFF	TGTGCCAGTAGTATTACAGGGGACACTGAAGCTTTCTTT
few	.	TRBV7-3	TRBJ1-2	CASSLIGGAEDGYTF	TGTGCCAGCAGCTTAATCGGCGGGGCGGAGGATGGCTACACCTTC
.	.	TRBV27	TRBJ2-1	CASSSQGSEQFF	TGTGCCAGCAGTTCACAGGGCAGTGAGCAGTTCTTC
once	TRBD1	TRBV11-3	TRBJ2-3	CASSRTGGTDTQYF	TGTGCCAGCAGCCGGACAGGGGGCACAGATACGCAGTATTTT
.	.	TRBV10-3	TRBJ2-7	CAISQDSSYEQYF	TGTGCCATCAGTCAGGACAGCTCCTACGAGCAGTACTTC
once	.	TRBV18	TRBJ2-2	CASHRDTNTGELFF	TGTGCCAGCCACAGGGACACGAACACCGGGGAGCTGTTTTTT
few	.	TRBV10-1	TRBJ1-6	CASSIRDIYPSSYNSPLHF	TGCGCCAGCAGTATCCGGGACATTTATCCAAGCTCCTATAATTCACCCCTCCACTTT
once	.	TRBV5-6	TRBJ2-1	CASSIGTLGGEQFF	TGTGCCAGCAGCATCGGGACCTTAGGCGGTGAGCAGTTCTTC
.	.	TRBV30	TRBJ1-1	CAWSPPGITEAFF	TGTGCCTGGAGCCCCCCCGGGATCACTGAAGCTTTCTTT
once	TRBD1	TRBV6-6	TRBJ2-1	CASTRDRSYNEQFF	TGTGCCAGCACCCGGGACAGGTCCTACAATGAGCAGTTCTTC
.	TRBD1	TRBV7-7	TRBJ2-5	CASSQMTGTAETQYF	TGTGCTAGCAGCCAAATGACAGGGACGGCGGAGACCCAGTACTTC